The rows below give T cell receptor beta chains drawn from one sample of a study of cytomegalovirus exposure and HLA in healthy donors. TCRdb's table, derived via immunoSEQ multiplex PCR, lists solely in-frame clones and lacks some. This table has about 140,000 clones, about 78% appearing once. Sequencing was done on a sample of PBMCs. The receptors stem from a male donor in good health and CMV-seronegative. Both conserved end residues are trimmed from each CDR3. Fields, in order: J gene, V gene, CDR3 protein.

TRBJ2-2,TRBV5-4,ASSFTVTNTGELF
TRBJ1-1,TRBV4-1,ASSQKTGDVTEAF
TRBJ1-4,TRBV15,ATSRGTEGNEKLF
TRBJ2-7,TRBV27,ASSLLAGAHEQY
TRBJ1-1,TRBV5-4,ASILASGTENTEAF
TRBJ2-1,TRBV11-1,ASSRDTSSYNEQF
TRBJ1-4,TRBV9,ASSGLSTNEKLF
TRBJ1-2,TRBV5-6,ASSLARGTETKPGGYT
TRBJ1-5,TRBV19,ASSPQQGNQPQH
TRBJ1-3,TRBV4-1,ASSQVTGVINTIY
TRBJ2-7,TRBV7-3,ASSGGQNYEQY
TRBJ2-7,TRBV5-1,ASGLDRASYEQY
TRBJ2-7,TRBV30,AWKPGQPCEQY
TRBJ2-2,TRBV11-2,ASSFLSGDLTGELF
TRBJ2-1,TRBV7-3,ASSYLDRDNEQF
TRBJ2-7,TRBV4-3,ASSLSGESSYEQY
TRBJ1-2,TRBV6-6,ASSYFGGYGYT
TRBJ2-3,TRBV6-5,ASSYSGGGGTDTQY
TRBJ2-1,TRBV7-9,ASSRSGSSYNEQF
TRBJ2-7,TRBV9,ASSVGGGTTYEQY
TRBJ1-5,TRBV19,ASSIDRVSSQPQH
TRBJ2-3,TRBV12-5,ASGWGQGTDTQY
TRBJ2-3,TRBV7-2,ASSLVGSGADTQY
TRBJ2-3,TRBV19,ASKRDRGTDTQY
TRBJ2-7,TRBV28,ASSNRDRVYEQY
TRBJ2-4,TRBV25-1,ASNGWGRGGENIQY
TRBJ1-2,TRBV4-1,ASSQAGTDYGYT
TRBJ1-1,TRBV7-6,ASSFTRDRGITEAF
TRBJ1-6,TRBV6-5,ASSYRGISDSPLH
TRBJ2-6,TRBV9,ASSVGGLGANVLT
TRBJ2-5,TRBV5-1,ASHATQTVQETQY
TRBJ2-7,TRBV9,ASSSYYGSYEQY
TRBJ1-5,TRBV7-6,ASSLDMYSNQPQH
TRBJ2-7,TRBV19,ASSILSGSYEQY
TRBJ2-7,TRBV5-4,ASSRPGQSYEQY
TRBJ2-3,TRBV7-2,ASSLLAGKHTQY
TRBJ2-7,TRBV4-3,ARSQGVTSGRSEQY
TRBJ2-7,TRBV5-6,ASRTTGEAFEQY
TRBJ2-7,TRBV7-8,ASSSGRTYASYEQY
.,TRBV4-1,ASSQGTGSLYEQY
TRBJ1-5,TRBV7-9,ASSLTGDQPQH
TRBJ1-2,TRBV2,ASRPGLANYGYT
TRBJ2-1,TRBV10-3,AISPGTPNEQF